This T cell receptor beta chain emerged from a study of molecular identifiers for immune sequencing clone quantification. The sample holds many counts of this clonotype. The CDR3 is made up of 12 amino acids. Looked up from germline, CDR1 is MNHNY and CDR2 is SVGAGI (reference sequence). With 6 bases removed from V and 4 bases from J, the gap between germline ends came to 10 bases. In TCRdb, the PCR reads were re-called with MiXCR into one record per CDR3 protein. This table holds about 640,000 distinct CDR3 sequences, 20% found once. With RNA at 10%, 30% or 50%, naive CD8 libraries came from approximately 22,000 to 940,000 sorted cells. Naive CD8 T cells, phenotype CD8+CD4-CCR7+CD45RA+, were sorted.

The V gene is TRBV6-6, the J gene TRBJ2-7; D unclear. This clonotype was sampled from a human donor in good health. Some libraries in this study had Jurkat cell RNA spiked in. The specimen sequenced was naive CD8+ T cells from blood, with Jurkat cell RNA spiked in. Subset indicated: FACS-sorted CD8+CD4-CCR7+CD45RA+ naive T cells. The CDR3 nucleotides read TGTGCCAGCAGCCCCAGAATGTACGAGCAGTACTTC. Its protein is CASSPRMYEQYF.